This T cell receptor (beta chain) comes out of a study of post-analysis software for immune sequencing data. Study as a whole: Disease trajectories encompassed relapsing-remitting, secondary progressive and progressive-relapsing multiple sclerosis.

CDR3 length: 15 residues. CDR1 is MNHEY and CDR2 is SVGAGI in the germline V gene. V was clipped by 2 bases and J by 4 bases, with 13 bases between them. A note on this clonotype: Its antigen is unknown.

Study observations and caveats: Relative to controls, patients had about five TRBV segments at higher frequency, with TRBV5-6, TRBV5-1 and TRBV20-1 among these. Same-batch samples co-clustered strongly by F measure. Significantly decreased normalized Chao1 diversity was recorded for multiple sclerosis patients relative to controls.

Libraries were made from TCR beta cDNA, and they carried unique molecular identifiers. Using its own MiXCR run on the PCR reads, TCRdb lists one record per CDR3 protein. The sample carries approximately 630,000 distinct CDR3 sequences, more than 50% recorded once. J is TRBJ2-3 and V is TRBV6-5, with TRBD2 as a possible D gene (6 bases). Material: blood. This clonotype was sampled from a girl aged 2-9 years with multiple sclerosis. CDR3 nucleotide sequence: TGTGCCAGCAGTTACCAGGGACTTAATCCAGATACGCAGTATTTT. The encoded protein is CASSYQGLNPDTQYF.